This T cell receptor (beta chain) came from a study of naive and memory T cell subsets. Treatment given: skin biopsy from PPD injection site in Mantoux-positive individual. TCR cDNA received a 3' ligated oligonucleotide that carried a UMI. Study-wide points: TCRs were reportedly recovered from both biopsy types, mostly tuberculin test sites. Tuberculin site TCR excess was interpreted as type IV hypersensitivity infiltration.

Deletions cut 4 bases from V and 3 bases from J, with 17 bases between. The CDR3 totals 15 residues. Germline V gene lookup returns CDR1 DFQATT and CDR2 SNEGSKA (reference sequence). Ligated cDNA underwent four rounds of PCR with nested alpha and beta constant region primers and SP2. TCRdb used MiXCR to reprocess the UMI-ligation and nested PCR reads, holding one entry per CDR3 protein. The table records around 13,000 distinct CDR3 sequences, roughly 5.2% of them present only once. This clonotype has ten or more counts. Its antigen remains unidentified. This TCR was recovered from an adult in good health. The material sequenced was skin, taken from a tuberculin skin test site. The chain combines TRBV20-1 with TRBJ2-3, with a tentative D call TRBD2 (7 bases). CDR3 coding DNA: TGCAGTGCTACGGCGGGGGCCAATCCGACAGATACGCAGTATTTT. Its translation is CSATAGANPTDTQYF.